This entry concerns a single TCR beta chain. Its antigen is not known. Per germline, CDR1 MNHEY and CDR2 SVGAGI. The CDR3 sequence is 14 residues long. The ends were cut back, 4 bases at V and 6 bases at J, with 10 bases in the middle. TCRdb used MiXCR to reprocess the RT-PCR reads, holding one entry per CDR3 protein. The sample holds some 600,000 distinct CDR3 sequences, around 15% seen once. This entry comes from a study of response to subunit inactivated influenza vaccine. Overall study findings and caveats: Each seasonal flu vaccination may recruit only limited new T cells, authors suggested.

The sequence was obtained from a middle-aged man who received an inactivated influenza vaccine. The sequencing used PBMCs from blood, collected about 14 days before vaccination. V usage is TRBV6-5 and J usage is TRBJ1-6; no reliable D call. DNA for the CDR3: TGTGCCAGCAGTTCGGATGACGTTAATTCACCCCTCCACTTT. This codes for CASSSDDVNSPLHF.